This T cell receptor (beta chain) originates from a study of CD8+CD57+ T cells in acquired aplastic anemia. Sequenced patients had shown CD8+CD57+ cell expansion by flow cytometry. Using genomic DNA as the template, TCR beta VDJ and CDR3 profiling was carried out. Via MiXCR, TCRdb re-called the reads, giving one row per CDR3 protein. Seen here are hundreds of thousands of distinct CDR3 sequences, over 40% observed once, and the top ten hold 20%. The CDR3 totals 10 residues. Looked up from germline, CDR1 is DFQATT and CDR2 is SNEGSKA (reference sequence). Trimming stripped 0 bases from V and 7 bases from J, with 3 bases between.

The sample consisted of sorted CD4+, CD8+, or CD8+CD57+ T cells (not recorded which) from PBMCs. This TCR derives from a human donor with aplastic anemia. V is TRBV20-1 and J is TRBJ1-2; D gene uncertain. The CDR3 sequence is CSARDAGYTF. CDR3 sequence (DNA): TGCAGTGCTAGAGATGCTGGCTACACCTTC.